One T cell receptor beta chain is described in this entry. The antigen is not known. The data were taken from a study of T cell responses to AZD1222 COVID-19 vaccine. Sequenced by immunoSEQ multiplex PCR; TCRdb stores in-frame clones only, minus some. The data show over 75,000 clones, roughly 89% seen once. General study findings and limits: Donors were mostly white British, more females; clonal diversity possibly underestimated. Repertoire sampling occurred only after the peak T cell response.

The CDR3 runs 17 residues. The starting material was peripheral blood, obtained 28 days after the second AZD1222 dose. The receptor was isolated from an adult who received the AZD1222 COVID-19 vaccine. The V gene is TRBV12-2, the J gene TRBJ1-1. TRBV12-2 is marked as a pseudogene. The CDR3 reads CASRLLGGGAVSTEAFF. CDR3 coding DNA: TGTGCAAGTCGCTTACTGGGGGGTGGGGCGGTCAGCACTGAAGCTTTCTTT.